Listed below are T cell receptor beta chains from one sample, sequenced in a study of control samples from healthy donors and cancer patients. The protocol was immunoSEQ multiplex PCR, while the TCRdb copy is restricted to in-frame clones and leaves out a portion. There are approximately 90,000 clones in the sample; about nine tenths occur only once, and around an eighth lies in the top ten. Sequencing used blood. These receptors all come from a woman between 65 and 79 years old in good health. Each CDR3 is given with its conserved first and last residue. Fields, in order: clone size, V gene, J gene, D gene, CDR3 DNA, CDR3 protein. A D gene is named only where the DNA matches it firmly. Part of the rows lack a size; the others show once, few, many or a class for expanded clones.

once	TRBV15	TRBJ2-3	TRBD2	TGTGCCACCAGCAGAGTACGAGCGGGAGGGGATACGCAGTATTTT	CATSRVRAGGDTQYF
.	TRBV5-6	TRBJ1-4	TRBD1	TGTGCCAGCAGCGTCGGACAGGGGGCGACTAATGAAAAACTGTTTTTT	CASSVGQGATNEKLFF
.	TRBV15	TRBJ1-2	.	TGTGCCACCAGCAGAGGCGGTAGGTCCCAAGGCTACACCTTC	CATSRGGRSQGYTF
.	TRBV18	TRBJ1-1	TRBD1	TGTGCCAGCTCACCACTCGGACAGGGGGGCCCGATGAACACTGAAGCTTTCTTT	CASSPLGQGGPMNTEAFF
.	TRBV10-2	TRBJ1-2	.	TGCGCCAGCATAAGGGGTCTAAACTATGGCTACACCTTC	CASIRGLNYGYTF
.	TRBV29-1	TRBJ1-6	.	TGCAGCGTTATGATGGCAGGGAAGAATTCACCCCTCCACTTT	CSVMMAGKNSPLHF
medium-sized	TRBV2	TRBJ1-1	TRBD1	TGTGCCAGCAGTGCGGACAGGACCTCTGAAGCTTTCTTT	CASSADRTSEAFF
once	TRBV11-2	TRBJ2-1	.	TGTGCCAGCAGCTTAGAACGGTCATACAATGAGCAGTTCTTC	CASSLERSYNEQFF
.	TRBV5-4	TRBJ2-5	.	TGTGCCAGCAGCCAAGCCGGAGTGGAGACCCAGTACTTC	CASSQAGVETQYF
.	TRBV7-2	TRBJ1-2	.	TGTGCCAGCAGCCCCCGAGGTTTGCGTGGCTACACCTTC	CASSPRGLRGYTF
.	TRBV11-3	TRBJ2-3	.	TGTGCCAGCAGCTTCACGGTCACAGATACGCAGTATTTT	CASSFTVTDTQYF
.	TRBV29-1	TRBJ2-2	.	TGCATTGGGCGGGGGAACACCGGGGAGCTGTTTTTT	CIGRGNTGELFF
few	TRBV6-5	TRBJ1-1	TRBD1	TGTGCCAGCAGTTCCTGGGACAGGCTGAACACTGAAGCTTTCTTT	CASSSWDRLNTEAFF
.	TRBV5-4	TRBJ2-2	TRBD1	TGTGCCAGCAGCCAAGACAGGGGGCCACGGGAGCTGTTTTTT	CASSQDRGPRELFF
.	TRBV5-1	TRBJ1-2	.	TGCGCCAGCAGCTTAGGGGAAAACAACTATGGCTACACCTTC	CASSLGENNYGYTF
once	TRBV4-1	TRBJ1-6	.	TGCGCCAGCAGCCAAGGGTTCGGAGGCAGGGCTGTATCACCCCTCCACTTT	CASSQGFGGRAVSPLHF
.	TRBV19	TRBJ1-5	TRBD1	TGTGCCAGTAGTAACCCGGACAGGGTAGGCAATCAGCCCCAGCATTTT	CASSNPDRVGNQPQHF
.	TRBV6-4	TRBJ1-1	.	TGTGCCAGCAGACCAACGGGGGACACTGAAGCTTTCTTT	CASRPTGDTEAFF
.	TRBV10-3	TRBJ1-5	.	TGTGCCATTAAGGACAGTAGCAATCAGCCCCAGCATTTT	CAIKDSSNQPQHF
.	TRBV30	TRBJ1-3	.	TGTGCCTGGAGGGGCTCGGGAAACTCTGGAAACACCATATATTTT	CAWRGSGNSGNTIYF
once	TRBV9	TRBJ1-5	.	TGTGCCAGCAGCGTAGGGGAGTTGGGCAATCAGCCCCAGCATTTT	CASSVGELGNQPQHF
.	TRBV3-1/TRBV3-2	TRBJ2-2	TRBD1	TGTGCCAGCAGCCAAGATGGAGTTTGGGGACAGGACTACACCGGGGAGCTGTTTTTT	CASSQDGVWGQDYTGELFF
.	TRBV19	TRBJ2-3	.	TGTGCCAGTAGTAGAGTGGATAGCACAGATACGCAGTATTTT	CASSRVDSTDTQYF
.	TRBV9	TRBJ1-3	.	TGTGCCAGCAGCGCCCAGATCGGAAACACCATATATTTT	CASSAQIGNTIYF
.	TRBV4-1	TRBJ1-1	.	TGCGCCAGCAGCCAAGATTTTTACGGGGGAACTGAAGCTTTCTTT	CASSQDFYGGTEAFF
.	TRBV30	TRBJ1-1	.	TGTGCCTGGAGTGCCGGTTGGGGGCAAACTGAAGCTTTCTTT	CAWSAGWGQTEAFF
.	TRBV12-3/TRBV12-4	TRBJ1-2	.	TGTGCCAGCAGCCTGGACAGACTCTATGGCTACACCTTC	CASSLDRLYGYTF
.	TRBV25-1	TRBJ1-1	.	TGTGCCAGCAGTGGAAGAGGGAGCACTGAAGCTTTCTTT	CASSGRGSTEAFF
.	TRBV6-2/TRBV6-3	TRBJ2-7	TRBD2	TGTGCCAGCAGCCCGAGCGGGAGATCCCCCTACGAGCAGTACTTC	CASSPSGRSPYEQYF
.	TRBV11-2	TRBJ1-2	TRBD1	TGTGCCAGCAGCGTAAACCCGGGACAGAAATATGGCTACACCTTC	CASSVNPGQKYGYTF